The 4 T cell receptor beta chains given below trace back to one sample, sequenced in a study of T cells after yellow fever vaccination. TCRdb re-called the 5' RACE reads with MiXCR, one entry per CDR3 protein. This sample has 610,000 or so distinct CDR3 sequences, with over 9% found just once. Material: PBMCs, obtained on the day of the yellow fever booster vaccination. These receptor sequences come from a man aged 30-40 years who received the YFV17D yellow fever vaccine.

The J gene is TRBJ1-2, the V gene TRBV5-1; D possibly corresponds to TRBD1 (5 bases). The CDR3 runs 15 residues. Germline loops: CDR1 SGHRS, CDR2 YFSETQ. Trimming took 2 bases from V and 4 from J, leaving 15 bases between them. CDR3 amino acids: CASSFDPTATYGYTF. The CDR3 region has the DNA TGCGCCAGCAGCTTCGACCCGACAGCTACCTATGGCTACACCTTC.

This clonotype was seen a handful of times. The CDR3: CSARKLGRQVSEAFF. DNA of the CDR3: TGCAGTGCTCGCAAACTCGGACGACAGGTCTCTGAAGCTTTCTTT. This chain connects TRBV20-1 to TRBJ1-1, with TRBD1 as a possible D gene (6 bases). Germline CDR1 and CDR2: DFQATT and SNEGSKA (reference sequence). The CDR3 spans 15 residues. V lost 5 bases to trimming and J lost 6 bases, with 22 bases between them.

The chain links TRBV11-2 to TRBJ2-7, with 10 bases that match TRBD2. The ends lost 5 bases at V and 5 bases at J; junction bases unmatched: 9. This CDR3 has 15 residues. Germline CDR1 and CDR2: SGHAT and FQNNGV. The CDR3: CASSIALAGVHEQYF. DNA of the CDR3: TGTGCCAGCAGCATAGCCCTAGCGGGAGTGCACGAGCAGTACTTC.

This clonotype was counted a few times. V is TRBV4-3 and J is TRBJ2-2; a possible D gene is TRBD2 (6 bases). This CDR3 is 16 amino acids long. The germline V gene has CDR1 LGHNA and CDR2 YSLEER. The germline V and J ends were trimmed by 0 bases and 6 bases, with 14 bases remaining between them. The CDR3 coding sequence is TGCGCCAGCAGCCAAGAGGGGACCGGGGGATCCGGGGAGCTGTTTTTT. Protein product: CASSQEGTGGSGELFF.